These 8 T cell receptor beta chains were all obtained from the same sample, sequenced in a study of T cell responses to AZD1222 COVID-19 vaccine listed by TCRdb under 2021. Library preparation employed the immunoSEQ multiplex PCR assay. TCRdb took over this immuneACCESS table, retaining in-frame rearrangements with V and J assigned. Such tables are incomplete; in checked studies, under half of the missing clones stem from an unresolved V gene, and the remainder is unexplained. For this sample the table gives roughly 150,000 clones, of which roughly 89% were detected only once. The top ten constitute 1.5% to 2% of the sample. The time point label here, explained by the study, means: baseline before first vaccination. Sequenced here: peripheral blood, sampled on day 0 of AZD1222 vaccination. The source is an adult in good health.

The CDR3, as DNA: TGTGCCAGCAGCCCGACGAACTGGGCTATCGGCTACACCTTC. Amino acids: CASSPTNWAIGYTF. The genes are TRBV14 and TRBJ1-2; no clear D gene. Germline V gene sequence: CDR1 SGHDN, CDR2 FVKESK. The CDR3 is made up of 14 amino acids. The V end was cut by 4 bases, the J end by 8 bases, with 17 bases between.

This chain joins TRBV7-9 and TRBJ1-5, with a tentative D call TRBD1 (6 bases). This CDR3 spans 16 amino acids. Per germline, CDR1 SEHNR and CDR2 FQNEAQ (reference sequence). The ends were cut back, 3 bases at V and 0 bases at J, with 12 bases in the middle. The CDR3 loop is CASSFAGAHSNQPQHF. The CDR3 region has the DNA TGTGCCAGCAGCTTTGCAGGGGCTCATAGCAATCAGCCCCAGCATTTT.

The V and J genes are TRBV2 and TRBJ1-4; weak D call: TRBD1 (5 bases). CDR3 size: 15 residues. Germline CDR1 reads SNHLY; CDR2 reads FYNNEI. V shed 6 bases and J shed 0 bases, with 11 bases lying between them. The CDR3 coding sequence is TGTGCCAGCAGGACCAGGGCCGCAACTAATGAAAAACTGTTTTTT. Its protein is CASRTRAATNEKLFF.

For this clone: The junction departs from germline at one end; a sequencing error may be responsible. V and J are TRBV2 and TRBJ2-7, with no clear D. Germline CDR1 SNHLY, CDR2 FYNNEI. This CDR3 is built from 12 residues. In DNA, the CDR3 is TGTGCCAGCAGTGAGCGACTCCCTGAGAAGGACTTC. It codes for CASSERLPEKDF.

The chain's CDR3 is CASTTGLNSGNTIYF. CDR3 DNA: TGTGCCAGCACAACAGGGCTAAACTCTGGAAACACCATATATTTT. The chain recombines TRBV6-5 with TRBJ1-3; D perhaps matches TRBD1 (6 bases). CDR3 length equals 15 residues. Between the trimmed V and J ends, which lost 7 bases and 0 bases, there was a span of 13 bases. Germline loops: CDR1 MNHEY, CDR2 SVGAGI.

The chain couples TRBV5-1 to TRBJ2-7; a possible D gene is TRBD1 (6 bases). This CDR3 region has 14 residues. With 4 bases removed from V and 7 bases from J, the gap between germline ends came to 18 bases. The germline V gene encodes CDR1 SGHRS and CDR2 YFSETQ. This CDR3 is CASSLDSPTKEQYF. The CDR3 nucleotides are TGCGCCAGCAGCCTGGACAGCCCGACCAAGGAGCAGTACTTC.

The sample holds one count of this clone. This chain connects TRBV7-8 to TRBJ2-7; unclear D gene. In germline, CDR1 is SGHVS, CDR2 FQNEAQ. V gave up 1 base and J gave up 5 bases, with 3 bases separating them. This CDR3 has 11 amino acids. The CDR3 nucleotides are TGTGCCAGCAGCTTAGGAGACGAGCAGTACTTC. Amino acids: CASSLGDEQYF.

In DNA, the CDR3 is TGCAGTGCCCGATCTGAGGGAGCCCTCCACTTT. Protein sequence: CSARSEGALHF. The J gene is TRBJ1-6, the V gene TRBV20-1; no definite D call. Trimming removed 6 bases at V and 14 bases at J, with 14 bases between. In germline, CDR1 is DFQATT, CDR2 SNEGSKA (reference sequence). The length of the CDR3 is 11 residues.